These 10 T cell receptor beta chains originate from one sample sequenced in a study of T cells after somatic rescue of genetic block. The assay was immunoSEQ multiplex PCR, and TCRdb's table has in-frame clones only and misses some. The data show roughly 70,000 clones, 90% to 95% seen once. Sequencing was carried out using peripheral blood mononuclear cells (PBMCs). The receptors come from a man aged 40-50 years.

The V call is TRBV11-2, the J call TRBJ1-1, with D unresolved. This CDR3 has 13 residues. Germline V gives CDR1 SGHAT, CDR2 FQNNGV. Trimming shortened V by 6 bases and J by 5 bases, and 13 bases separated the two germline ends. The CDR3: CASRILRRTEAFF. The CDR3 bases are TGTGCCAGCAGGATCTTAAGGAGAACTGAAGCTTTCTTT.

The CDR3 sequence: CASDPGAGANVLTF. For the CDR3, the DNA is TGTGCCAGCGACCCGGGCGCTGGGGCCAACGTCCTGACTTTC. The genes are TRBV25-1 and TRBJ2-6; D is unclear. Germline CDR1 and CDR2: MGHDK and SYGVNS. The length of the CDR3 is 14 residues. Trimming removed 8 bases from V and 2 bases from J, with 10 bases in between.

The DNA for the CDR3 is TGCACCAGCAGCCAACGCACTACTAGCGACCAAGAGACCCAGTACTTC. This codes for CTSSQRTTSDQETQYF. The chain uses TRBV1 and TRBJ2-5; the table's D call, TRBD2, has no DNA check behind it. TRBV1 is marked as a pseudogene. The CDR3 is 16 residues long.

The chain links TRBV28 to TRBJ1-4, with TRBD1 as a possible D gene (5 bases). Germline assignment: CDR1 MDHEN and CDR2 SYDVKM. V lost 5 bases, J lost 3 bases, and 16 bases lay in between. This CDR3 has 16 residues. CDR3 sequence (DNA): TGTGCCAGCAGTCCCCTCGGGCAGGGACCTAATGAAAAACTGTTTTTT. Its translation is CASSPLGQGPNEKLFF.

The chain links TRBV7-9 to TRBJ2-7; 8 bases map to TRBD2. The CDR3 has 15 amino acids. J was trimmed by 4 bases and V by 5 bases; bases with no gene match: 10. Germline-derived CDR1 and CDR2 are SEHNR and FQNEAQ (reference sequence). The CDR3 reads CASSVIPGGEYEQYF. The CDR3 DNA reads TGTGCCAGCAGCGTCATTCCCGGGGGGGAATACGAGCAGTACTTC. Filled out from reference TRBV7-9 and TRBJ2-7, the complete variable domain reads DTGVSQNPRHKITKRGQNVTFRCDPISEHNRLYWYRQTLGQGPEFLTYFQNEAQLEKSRLLSDRFSAERPKGSFSTLEIQRTEQGDSAMYLCASSVIPGGEYEQYFGPGTRLTVT.

The chain joins TRBV6-1 to TRBJ2-7, with D tentatively TRBD1 (6 bases). V lost 1 base and J 0 bases, leaving 10 bases between the germline ends. The CDR3 spans 15 residues. Per germline, CDR1 MNHNS and CDR2 SASEGT. The CDR3 loop is CASSEDREVSYEQYF. CDR3 nucleotides: TGTGCCAGCAGTGAAGACAGGGAAGTCTCCTACGAGCAGTACTTC.

A word on this clone: One end of the junction fails to match germline, which may point to a read error. The chain uses TRBV6-1 and TRBJ1-5; D is uncertain. CDR3 length equals 14 residues. Germline V lookup: CDR1 MNHNS, CDR2 SASEGT. CDR3: CAISDPTSNQPQHF. The CDR3 coding sequence is TGTGCCATCAGTGACCCGACGAGCAATCAGCCCCAGCATTTT.

The chain has TRBV30 and TRBJ1-4, with D unclear. Germline-derived CDR1 and CDR2 are GTSNPN and SVGIG (reference sequence). There are 15 residues in the CDR3. The V end was cut by 7 bases, the J end by 3 bases, with 18 bases between. The CDR3 here is CAFVARGAANEKLFF. CDR3 coding DNA: TGTGCCTTCGTCGCGCGGGGAGCAGCTAATGAAAAACTGTTTTTT.

This clone was found a few times. The chain combines TRBV10-2 with TRBJ1-2, with a weak D call TRBD1 (6 bases). CDR1 and CDR2 from the germline V gene are WSHSY and SAAADI. V lost 8 bases to trimming and J lost 4 bases, with 11 bases between them. The CDR3 contains 12 residues. DNA of the CDR3: TGCGCCAGCCGGACAGACTCCTATGGCTACACCTTC. This encodes CASRTDSYGYTF.

This rearrangement joins TRBV18 to TRBJ2-1, with D unclear. The CDR3 covers 15 residues. Germline CDR1 reads KGHSH; CDR2 reads LQKENI. The V end was cut by 5 bases, the J end by 0 bases, with 11 bases between. The CDR3 protein is CASSYVASSYNEQFF. The CDR3 region has the DNA TGTGCCAGCTCATATGTGGCTAGCTCCTACAATGAGCAGTTCTTC.